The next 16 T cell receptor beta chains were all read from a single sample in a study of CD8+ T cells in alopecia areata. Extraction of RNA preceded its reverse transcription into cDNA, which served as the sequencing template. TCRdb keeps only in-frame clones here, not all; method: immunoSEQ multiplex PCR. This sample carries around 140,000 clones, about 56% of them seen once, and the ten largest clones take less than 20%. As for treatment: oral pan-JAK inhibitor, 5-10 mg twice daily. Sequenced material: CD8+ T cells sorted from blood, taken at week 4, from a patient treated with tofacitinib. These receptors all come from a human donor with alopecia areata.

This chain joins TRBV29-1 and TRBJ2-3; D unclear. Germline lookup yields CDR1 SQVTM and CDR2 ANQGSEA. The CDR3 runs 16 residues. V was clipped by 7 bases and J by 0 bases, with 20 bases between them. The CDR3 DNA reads TGCAGCGCCACCCTCCCGCGTCGTATTAGCACAGATACGCAGTATTTT. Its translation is CSATLPRRISTDTQYF.

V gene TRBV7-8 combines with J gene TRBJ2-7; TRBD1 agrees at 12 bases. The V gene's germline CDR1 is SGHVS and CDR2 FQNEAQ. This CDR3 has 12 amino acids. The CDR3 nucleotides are TGTGCCAGCAGCTTAGGGGGACAGGGGGCGTCCGTC. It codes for CASSLGGQGASV.

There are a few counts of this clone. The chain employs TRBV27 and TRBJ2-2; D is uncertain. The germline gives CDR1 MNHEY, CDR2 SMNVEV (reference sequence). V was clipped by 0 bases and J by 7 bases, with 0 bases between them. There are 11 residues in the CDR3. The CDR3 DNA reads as TGTGCCAGCAGTTTATCCGGGGAGCTGTTTTTT. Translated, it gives CASSLSGELFF.

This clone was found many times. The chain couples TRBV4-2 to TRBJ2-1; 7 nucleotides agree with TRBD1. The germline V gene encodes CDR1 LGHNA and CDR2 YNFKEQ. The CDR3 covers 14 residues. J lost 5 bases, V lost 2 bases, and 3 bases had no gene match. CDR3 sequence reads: CASSQMGQHNEQFF. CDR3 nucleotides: TGTGCCAGCAGCCAAATGGGACAGCACAATGAGCAGTTCTTC.

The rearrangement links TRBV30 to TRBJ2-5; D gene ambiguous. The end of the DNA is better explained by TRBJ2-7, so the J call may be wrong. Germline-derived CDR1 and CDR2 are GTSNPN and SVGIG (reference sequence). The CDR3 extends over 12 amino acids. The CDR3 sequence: CAWSRQLYEQYF. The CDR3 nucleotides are TGTGCCTGGAGTCGACAACTCTACGAGCAGTACTTC.

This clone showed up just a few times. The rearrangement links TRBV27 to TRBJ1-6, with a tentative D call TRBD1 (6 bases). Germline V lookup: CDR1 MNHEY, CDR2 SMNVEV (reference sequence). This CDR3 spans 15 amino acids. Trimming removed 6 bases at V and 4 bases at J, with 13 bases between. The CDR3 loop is CASRQGRGYNSPLHF. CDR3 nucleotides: TGTGCCAGCAGACAGGGTCGGGGATATAATTCACCCCTCCACTTT.

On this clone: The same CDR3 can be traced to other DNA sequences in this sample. In DNA form, the CDR3 reads TGTGCCAGCAGTGAAGGTCTCAGCTACGAGCAGTACTTC. This codes for CASSEGLSYEQYF. The rearrangement joins TRBV6-1 to TRBJ2-7, with unresolved D. The V end lost 1 base, the J end lost 3 bases, and 7 bases lay between the germline ends. The germline V gene has CDR1 MNHNS and CDR2 SASEGT. CDR3 length: 13 residues.

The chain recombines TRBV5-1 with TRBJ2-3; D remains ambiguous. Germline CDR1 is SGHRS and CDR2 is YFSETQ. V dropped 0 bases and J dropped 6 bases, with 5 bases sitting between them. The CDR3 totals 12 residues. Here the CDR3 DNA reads TGCGCCAGCAGCTTGGCCATCGATACGCAGTATTTT. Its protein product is CASSLAIDTQYF.

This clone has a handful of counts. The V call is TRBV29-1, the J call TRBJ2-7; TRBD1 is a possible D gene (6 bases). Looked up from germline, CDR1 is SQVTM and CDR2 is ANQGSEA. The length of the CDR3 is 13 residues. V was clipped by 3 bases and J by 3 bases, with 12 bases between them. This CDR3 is CSVEGTKLYEQYF. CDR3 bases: TGCAGCGTTGAGGGGACAAAGCTCTACGAGCAGTACTTC.

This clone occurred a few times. The CDR3 protein is CSVWTAGSLYEQYF. The DNA for the CDR3 is TGCAGCGTTTGGACAGCCGGATCCCTCTACGAGCAGTACTTC. The chain joins TRBV29-1 to TRBJ2-7, with TRBD1 as a possible D gene (6 bases). CDR1 SQVTM and CDR2 ANQGSEA come from the germline V gene. CDR3 length equals 14 residues. V lost 5 bases, J lost 3 bases, and 17 bases lay in between.

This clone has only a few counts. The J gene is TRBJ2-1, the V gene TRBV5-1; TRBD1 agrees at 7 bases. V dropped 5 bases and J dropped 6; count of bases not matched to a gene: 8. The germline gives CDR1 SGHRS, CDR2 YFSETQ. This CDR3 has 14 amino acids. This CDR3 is CASRTGDRFNEQFF. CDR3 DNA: TGCGCCAGCAGAACAGGGGATAGGTTCAATGAGCAGTTCTTC. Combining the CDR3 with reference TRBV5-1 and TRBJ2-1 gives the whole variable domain KAGVTQTPRYLIKTRGQQVTLSCSPISGHRSVSWYQQTPGQGLQFLFEYFSETQRNKGNFPGRFSGRQFSNSRSEMNVSTLELGDSALYLCASRTGDRFNEQFFGPGTRLTVL.

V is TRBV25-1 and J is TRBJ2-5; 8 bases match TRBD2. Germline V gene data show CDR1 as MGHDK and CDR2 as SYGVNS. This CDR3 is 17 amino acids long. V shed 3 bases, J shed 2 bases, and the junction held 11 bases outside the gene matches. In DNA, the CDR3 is TGTGCCAGCAGTGACCTCGCCGGGACTAGTAGTCAAGAGACCCAGTACTTC. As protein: CASSDLAGTSSQETQYF.

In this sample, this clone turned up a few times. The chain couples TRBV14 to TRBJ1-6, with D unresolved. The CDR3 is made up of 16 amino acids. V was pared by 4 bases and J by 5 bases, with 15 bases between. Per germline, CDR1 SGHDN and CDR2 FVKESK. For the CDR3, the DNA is TGTGCCAGCAGCCCCCTCCGCGTGGCAGATAATTCACCCCTCCACTTT. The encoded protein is CASSPLRVADNSPLHF. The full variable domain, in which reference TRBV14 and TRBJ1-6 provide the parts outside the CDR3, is EAGVTQFPSHSVIEKGQTVTLRCDPISGHDNLYWYRRVMGKEIKFLLHFVKESKQDESGMPNNRFLAERTGGTYSTLKVQPAELEDSGVYFCASSPLRVADNSPLHFGNGTRLTVT.

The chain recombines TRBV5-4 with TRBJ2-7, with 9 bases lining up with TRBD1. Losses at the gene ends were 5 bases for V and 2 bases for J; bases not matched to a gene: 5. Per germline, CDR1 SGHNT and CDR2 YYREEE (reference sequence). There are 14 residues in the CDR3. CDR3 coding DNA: TGTGCCAGCAGTTTTAGGACAGGGGCCTACGAGCAGTACTTC. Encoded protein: CASSFRTGAYEQYF.

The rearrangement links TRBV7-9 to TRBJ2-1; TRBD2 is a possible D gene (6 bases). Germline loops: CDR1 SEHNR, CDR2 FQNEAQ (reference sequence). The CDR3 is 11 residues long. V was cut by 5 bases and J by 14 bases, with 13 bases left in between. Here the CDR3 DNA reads TGTGCCAGCAGCCCTGGCGGGGTTGAGTTCTTC. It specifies CASSPGGVEFF.

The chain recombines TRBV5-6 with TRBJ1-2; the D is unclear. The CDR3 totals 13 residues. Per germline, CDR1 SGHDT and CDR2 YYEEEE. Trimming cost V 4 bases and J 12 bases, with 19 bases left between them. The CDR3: CASSPGPLPEHTF. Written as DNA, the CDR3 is TGTGCCAGCAGCCCCGGGCCATTGCCCGAGCACACCTTC.